These 16 T cell receptor beta chains were sequenced from one sample in a study of blood T cell repertoires in COVID-19. Produced via immunoSEQ multiplex PCR; TCRdb's table is partial and in-frame only. The sample includes 300,000 or so clones, 87% of them seen just once. Sequenced sample: peripheral blood. These receptor sequences come from a man aged 45 to 65 with active or convalescent COVID-19.

This chain links TRBV4-3 with TRBJ1-6; D call uncertain. Looked up from germline, CDR1 is LGHNA and CDR2 is YSLEER. The CDR3 totals 16 residues. V lost 4 bases to trimming and J lost 4 bases, with 14 bases between them. Written as DNA, the CDR3 is TGCGCCAGCAGCCCCCCAGTCAGGAAATATAATTCACCCCTCCACTTT. Its translation is CASSPPVRKYNSPLHF.

This rearrangement joins TRBV5-1 to TRBJ1-2; weak D call: TRBD1 (6 bases). This CDR3 has 15 amino acids. CDR1 and CDR2 (germline): SGHRS, YFSETQ. The V end lost 0 bases, the J end lost 4 bases, and 13 bases lay between the germline ends. CDR3 in amino acids: CASSLAGQGLYGYTF. The CDR3 region has the DNA TGCGCCAGCAGCTTGGCCGGCCAGGGGCTCTATGGCTACACCTTC.

The rearrangement uses TRBV3-1 (or the pseudogene TRBV3-2) and TRBJ2-1, with no clear D. Germline CDR1 reads LGHDT; CDR2 reads YNNKEL (reference sequence). V was trimmed by 1 base and J by 9 bases, leaving 10 bases between them. This CDR3 contains 13 residues. The CDR3 region has the DNA TGTGCCAGCAGCCAAGGACTTTACGGTGAGCAGTTCTTC. Amino acids: CASSQGLYGEQFF.

The CDR3 region is CASSYWTGGWTEAFF. In DNA form, the CDR3 reads TGTGCCAGCAGTTACTGGACAGGGGGCTGGACTGAAGCTTTCTTT. The chain uses TRBV6-5 and TRBJ1-1; 11 bases align to TRBD1. Germline V lookup: CDR1 MNHEY, CDR2 SVGAGI. The junction had 3 bases not matched to a gene; V was cut back by 1 base and J by 5 bases. CDR3 length: 15 residues.

V is TRBV6-1 and J is TRBJ2-7; D is possibly TRBD1 (6 bases). Between the trimmed V and J ends, which lost 3 bases and 5 bases, there was a span of 8 bases. In germline, CDR1 is MNHNS, CDR2 SASEGT. CDR3 length: 12 residues. For the CDR3, the DNA is TGTGCCAGCAGTGATTACAGGGACGAGCAGTACTTC. Residues: CASSDYRDEQYF.

The sample holds one count of this clone. V and J are TRBV6-6 and TRBJ1-2; 7 bases are a match to TRBD1. This CDR3 is built from 15 residues. Losses at the gene ends were 5 bases for V and 0 bases for J; bases not matched to a gene: 6. The germline V gene has CDR1 MNHNY and CDR2 SVGAGI (reference sequence). CDR3 loop: CASSKDRSSNYGYTF. DNA of the CDR3: TGTGCCAGCAGTAAGGACAGGAGTTCTAACTATGGCTACACCTTC.

The chain has TRBV14 and TRBJ2-3, with unresolved D. V lost 0 bases to trimming and J lost 6 bases, with 10 bases between them. The CDR3 is 14 residues long. The germline CDR1 and CDR2 sequences are SGHDN and FVKESK. The chain's CDR3 is CASSQESYWDTQYF. CDR3 nucleotides: TGTGCCAGCAGCCAAGAGTCATACTGGGATACGCAGTATTTT.

This rearrangement joins TRBV5-1 to TRBJ1-4, with 7 bases fitting TRBD1. Germline values: CDR1 SGHRS, CDR2 YFSETQ. Trimming took 7 bases from V and 5 from J; bases not matched to a gene: 5. This CDR3 has 13 residues. CDR3 residues: CASADRENEKLFF. The CDR3 DNA reads as TGCGCCAGCGCTGACAGGGAGAATGAAAAACTGTTTTTT.

The rearrangement joins TRBV29-1 to TRBJ2-1; D perhaps matches TRBD2 (6 bases). V lost 3 bases and J lost 3, with 9 bases in between. In germline, CDR1 is SQVTM, CDR2 ANQGSEA. The CDR3 has 13 residues. CDR3: CSVEVGGYNEQFF. In DNA form, the CDR3 reads TGCAGCGTTGAGGTGGGGGGCTACAATGAGCAGTTCTTC.

The chain is built from TRBV9 and TRBJ2-2, with 7 bases that match TRBD2. With V trimmed by 4 bases and J by 0 bases, 9 bases remained unmatched. This CDR3 is built from 17 residues. Germline V lookup: CDR1 SGDLS, CDR2 YYNGEE. The CDR3 is CASSIRSSGANTGELFF. The CDR3 nucleotides are TGTGCCAGCAGCATTAGATCTAGCGGAGCGAACACCGGGGAGCTGTTTTTT.

The chain links TRBV18 to TRBJ2-7, with no clear D. Per the germline V gene, CDR1 is KGHSH and CDR2 is LQKENI. The V and J ends lost 2 bases and 5 bases respectively, with 4 bases between them. The CDR3 is 11 residues long. CDR3 nucleotide sequence: TGTGCCAGCTCACCATCTAACGAGCAGTACTTC. Its protein is CASSPSNEQYF. Complete variable domain (other parts from reference TRBV18 and TRBJ2-7): NAGVMQNPRHLVRRRGQEARLRCSPMKGHSHVYWYRQLPEEGLKFMVYLQKENIIDESGMPKERFSAEFPKEGPSILRIQQVVRGDSAAYFCASSPSNEQYFGPGTRLTVT.

This clone was picked up one time. CDR3 DNA: TGTGCCAGTAGTATAGAAGCAGGGGGCAGGGTAGCGGCCAAAAACATTCAGTACTTC. Translated: CASSIEAGGRVAAKNIQYF. The gene calls are TRBV19 and TRBJ2-4; 8 positions match TRBD1. Germline V lookup: CDR1 LNHDA, CDR2 SQIVND (reference sequence). The CDR3 sequence is 19 residues long. The trim removed 0 bases at V and 1 base at J, leaving 11 bases unmatched.

The genes are TRBV19 and TRBJ1-3; 7 positions match TRBD1. The ends lost 3 bases at V and 4 bases at J; junction bases unmatched: 3. From germline, CDR1 is LNHDA and CDR2 SQIVND (reference sequence). The CDR3 consists of 14 residues. The CDR3 coding sequence is TGTGCCAGTAGTATGGACAGGTTCGGAAACACCATATATTTT. This gives the protein CASSMDRFGNTIYF. Based on the CDR3 plus reference TRBV19 and TRBJ1-3, the full variable domain is DGGITQSPKYLFRKEGQNVTLSCEQNLNHDAMYWYRQDPGQGLRLIYYSQIVNDFQKGDIAEGYSVSREKKESFPLTVTSAQKNPTAFYLCASSMDRFGNTIYFGEGSWLTVV.

V is TRBV6-5 and J is TRBJ2-5; 8 nucleotides align to TRBD1. J was trimmed by 2 bases and V by 6 bases; bases with no gene match: 2. The CDR3 spans 13 residues. Germline values: CDR1 MNHEY, CDR2 SVGAGI. CDR3 region: CASRRTGQETQYF. CDR3 in DNA: TGTGCCAGCAGAAGGACAGGGCAAGAGACCCAGTACTTC.

The chain employs TRBV11-2 and TRBJ2-7; 7 bases fit TRBD2. The germline V gene has CDR1 SGHAT and CDR2 FQNNGV. The length of the CDR3 is 17 residues. Trimming cost V 3 bases and J 5 bases; bases outside gene matches: 16. The CDR3 here is CASSFRLAVGGRDEQYF. CDR3 bases: TGTGCCAGCAGCTTTAGACTAGCCGTGGGGGGAAGAGACGAGCAGTACTTC. Full variable domain (missing parts from reference TRBV11-2 and TRBJ2-7): EAGVAQSPRYKIIEKRQSVAFWCNPISGHATLYWYQQILGQGPKLLIQFQNNGVVDDSQLPKDRFSAERLKGVDSTLKIQPAKLEDSAVYLCASSFRLAVGGRDEQYFGPGTRLTVT.

The V gene is TRBV19, the J gene TRBJ1-5; perhaps TRBD1 as D (6 bases). CDR1 LNHDA and CDR2 SQIVND come from the germline V gene (reference sequence). Trimming shortened V by 6 bases and J by 7 bases, and 13 bases separated the two germline ends. The CDR3 length is 13 residues. DNA of the CDR3: TGTGCCAGTAGCCCGGGACACCTACAGCCCCAGCATTTT. The encoded protein is CASSPGHLQPQHF.